The sequence of this T cell receptor beta chain was determined in a study of T cell responses to AZD1222 COVID-19 vaccine. Study-level information: Pooling was applied to second doses at about 4 or about 12 weeks.

TCRdb's table, derived via immunoSEQ multiplex PCR, lists solely in-frame clones and lacks some. This table holds over 150,000 clones, about nine tenths found once. The CDR3 is 14 amino acids. Trimming at V came to 2 bases and at J to 3 bases, leaving 1 base not matched to a gene. Germline V gene lookup returns CDR1 MNHEY and CDR2 SVGEGT. With respect to this clone: Its antigen is undetermined.

Study-level results: White British donors predominated, females outnumbered males, and clonal diversity was possibly underestimated. No repertoire was sampled before or during the peak T cell response, only after it.

This specimen consisted of peripheral blood, obtained on day 0 of AZD1222 vaccination. The J gene is TRBJ2-7, the V gene TRBV6-2 or TRBV6-3, with 10 bases identical to TRBD1. The sequence was obtained from an adult in good health. For the CDR3, the DNA is TGTGCCAGCAGTTACCGGGACAGGGGCTACGAGCAGTACTTC. This gives the protein CASSYRDRGYEQYF.